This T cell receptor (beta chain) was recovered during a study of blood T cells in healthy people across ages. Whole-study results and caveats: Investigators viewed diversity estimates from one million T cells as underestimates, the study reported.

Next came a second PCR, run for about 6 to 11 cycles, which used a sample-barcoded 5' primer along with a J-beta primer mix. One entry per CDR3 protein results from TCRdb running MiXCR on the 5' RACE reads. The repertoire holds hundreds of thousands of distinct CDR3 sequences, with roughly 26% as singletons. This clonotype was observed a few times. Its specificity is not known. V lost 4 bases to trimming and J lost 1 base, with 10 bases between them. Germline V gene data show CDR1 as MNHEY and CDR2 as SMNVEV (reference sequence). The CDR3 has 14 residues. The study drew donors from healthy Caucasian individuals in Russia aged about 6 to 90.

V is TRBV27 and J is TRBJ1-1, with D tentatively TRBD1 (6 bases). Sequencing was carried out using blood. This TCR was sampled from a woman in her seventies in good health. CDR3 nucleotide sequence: TGTGCCAGCAGTTCAGGACAGACGAACACTGAAGCTTTCTTT. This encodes CASSSGQTNTEAFF.